Listed below are T cell receptor beta chains from one sample, sequenced in a study of T cells after yellow fever vaccination. TCRdb ran MiXCR on the 5' RACE reads and lists one entry per CDR3 protein. The top ten clones hold under 15% of a sample with hundreds of thousands of distinct CDR3 sequences, 12% of them seen once. Source: PBMCs, taken on the day of the yellow fever booster vaccination. The receptors were sampled from a man aged 25-45 years who received the YFV17D yellow fever vaccine. Each CDR3 is given with its conserved first and last residue. The D gene is left open where the match is weak. Only part of the rows carry a size: once, few, many, or a class if the clone is expanded.

TRBV9	TRBJ1-6	-	few	TGTGCCAGCAGCCCTCGGGACTCGCCCAATTCACCCCTCCACTTT	CASSPRDSPNSPLHF
TRBV3-1	TRBJ2-1	TRBD2	few	TGTGCCAGCAACCCAGGCGGGAGGGGGGACAATGAGCAGTTCTTC	CASNPGGRGDNEQFF
TRBV10-3	TRBJ2-7	TRBD1	-	TGTGCCATCAGGGGACAGGGGGCAGGAGAGCAGTACTTC	CAIRGQGAGEQYF
TRBV10-3	TRBJ1-4	-	few	TGTGCCATCAGTGAACGTCAAACTAATGAAAAACTGTTTTTT	CAISERQTNEKLFF
TRBV12-3/TRBV12-4	TRBJ2-3	-	few	TGTGCCAGCACCACCGAGACAGATACGCAGTATTTT	CASTTETDTQYF
TRBV6-5	TRBJ1-6	TRBD1	-	TGTACCAGCAGTTACTCGTTGGGACAGACTTCACCCCTCCACTTT	CTSSYSLGQTSPLHF
TRBV5-1	TRBJ2-3	-	few	TGCGCCAGCAGCAATGGACTGTTGTATGGCACAGATACGCAGTATTTT	CASSNGLLYGTDTQYF
TRBV12-5	TRBJ1-1	TRBD1	-	TGTGCTAGTGGTTTGGGAAAACGAGGGGGCGTCGACACTGAAGCTTTCTTT	CASGLGKRGGVDTEAFF
TRBV29-1	TRBJ2-5	TRBD1	-	TGCAGCGTTAAGGCCGGGACAGGAAAAGAGACCCAGTACTTC	CSVKAGTGKETQYF
TRBV2	TRBJ1-4	TRBD1	few	TGTGCCAGCGAATCCGGGACAGGGGTCCGAAAACTGTTTTTT	CASESGTGVRKLFF
TRBV6-2/TRBV6-3	TRBJ2-4	-	-	TGTGCCAGCACCTCAGGGGTGATAGCCAAAAACATTCAGTACTTC	CASTSGVIAKNIQYF
TRBV28	TRBJ2-7	-	many	TGTGCCAGCAGGGGAGGGGGGTTGGGCTACGAGCAGTACTTC	CASRGGGLGYEQYF
TRBV7-2	TRBJ2-1	-	-	TGTGCCAGCAGGGCCACGGGGGGCGGGAACTCCTACAATGAGCAGTTCTTC	CASRATGGGNSYNEQFF
TRBV15	TRBJ2-7	-	few	TGTGCCACCAGCAGGGAGATGGGACCCTACGAGCAGTACTTC	CATSREMGPYEQYF
TRBV4-2	TRBJ1-6	-	few	TGTGCCAGCAGCCAAGTCCGGGGGCAAAATAATTCACCCCTCCACTTT	CASSQVRGQNNSPLHF
TRBV12-3/TRBV12-4	TRBJ2-7	TRBD2	-	TGTGCCAGCAGTCCCTCTCCTAGCGGGACGGTAGAGCAGTACTTC	CASSPSPSGTVEQYF
TRBV7-2	TRBJ2-7	-	few	TGTGCCAGCAGCTTTGACGGGAGTGGGTTCTACGAGCAGTACTTC	CASSFDGSGFYEQYF
TRBV9	TRBJ2-5	TRBD2	few	TGTGCCAGCAGCGTAGAGACCCTCTCGGGAGGCGAGACCCAGTACTTC	CASSVETLSGGETQYF
TRBV30	TRBJ2-5	-	-	TGTGCCTGGAGTGTACTCGCAGTGGAAGAGACCCAGTACTTC	CAWSVLAVEETQYF
TRBV29-1	TRBJ2-3	-	few	TGCAGCTGGGACTTTGACACAGATACGCAGTATTTT	CSWDFDTDTQYF